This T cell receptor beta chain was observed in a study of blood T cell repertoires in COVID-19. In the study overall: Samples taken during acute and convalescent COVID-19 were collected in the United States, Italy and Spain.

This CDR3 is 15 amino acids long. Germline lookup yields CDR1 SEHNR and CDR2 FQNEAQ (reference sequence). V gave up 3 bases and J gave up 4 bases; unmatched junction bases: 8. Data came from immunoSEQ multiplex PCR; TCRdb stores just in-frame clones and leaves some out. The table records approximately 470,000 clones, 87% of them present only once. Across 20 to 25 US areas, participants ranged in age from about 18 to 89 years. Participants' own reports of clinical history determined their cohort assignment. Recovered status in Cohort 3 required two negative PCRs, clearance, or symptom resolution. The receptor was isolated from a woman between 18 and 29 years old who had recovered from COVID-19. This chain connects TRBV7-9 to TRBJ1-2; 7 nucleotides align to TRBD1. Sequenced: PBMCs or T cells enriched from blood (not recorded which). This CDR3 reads CASSLGDSLTYGYTF. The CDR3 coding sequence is TGTGCCAGCAGCTTGGGGGACAGCCTGACCTATGGCTACACCTTC.